A selection of T cell receptor beta chains follows, all from one sample in a study of blood T cells in healthy people across ages. TCRdb re-derived calls from the 5' RACE reads in MiXCR, one entry per CDR3 protein. The data contain about 640,000 distinct CDR3 sequences, under 65% of them seen just once; the ten biggest clones take up 30% to 45%. Sequencing input: blood. These receptors were taken from a man between 60 and 75 years old in good health. CDR3s include the opening cysteine and the closing phenylalanine or tryptophan. Rows give clone size only sometimes, using once, few, many, or a class for an expanded clone.

V	size	J	CDR3
TRBV5-6	few	TRBJ1-1	CASRFGGGTEAFF
TRBV4-1	few	TRBJ2-1	CASSQEGFGGGRHEQFF
TRBV15	few	TRBJ2-3	CATSRALRLAGASDTQYF
TRBV20-1	-	TRBJ2-1	CSAIDPGWVSNEQFF
TRBV7-2	-	TRBJ2-1	CASSLLGGATYNEQFF
TRBV12-3/TRBV12-4	few	TRBJ1-1	CASSLYREVGTEAFF
TRBV5-1	-	TRBJ1-1	CASSITGGNTEAFF
TRBV7-2	few	TRBJ2-3	CASSLGQTTDTQYF
TRBV18	-	TRBJ1-4	CASSPTTMSTNEKLFF
TRBV6-5	-	TRBJ1-1	CASRPRGAAEAFF
TRBV12-3/TRBV12-4	-	TRBJ2-7	CASSQTGAYEQYF
TRBV15	-	TRBJ1-2	CATSRDLGGGTSYGYTF
TRBV5-1	-	TRBJ2-7	CASSLAGTPGLLGAYEQYF
TRBV12-3/TRBV12-4	-	TRBJ2-3	CASSSSVAESTDTQYF
TRBV5-1	few	TRBJ2-7	CASRPGTGSYEQYF
TRBV29-1	many	TRBJ2-4	CSVVGFTGDIQYF
TRBV27	few	TRBJ2-5	CASSRKAGGIETQYF
TRBV29-1	few	TRBJ2-6	CSVAPLGAGANVLTF
TRBV9	-	TRBJ2-5	CASSVGDRWRETQYF
TRBV20-1	-	TRBJ2-5	CSARGEGSQETQYF
TRBV20-1	few	TRBJ2-5	CSASMYQETQYF
TRBV5-1	-	TRBJ2-5	CASTTGGSGETQYF
TRBV29-1	-	TRBJ1-5	CSLGTGINQPQHF
TRBV18	-	TRBJ1-6	CASSTLQNSPLHF
TRBV27	-	-	CASSVGTGTNYEQYF
TRBV5-4	-	TRBJ1-6	CASSLVTVSVSYNSPLHF
TRBV5-1	-	TRBJ2-3	CASSWSGGGTDTQYF
TRBV3-1	-	TRBJ2-5	CASSQGIGGTQYF
TRBV10-3	-	TRBJ2-7	CAISEGTSGRVYEQYF
TRBV28	-	TRBJ2-5	CASSSQGAGQTQYF
TRBV5-1	few	TRBJ2-3	CASSALGQGGTDTQYF
TRBV6-4	few	TRBJ2-3	CASSDSGGSTDTQYF
TRBV21-1	-	TRBJ2-2	CASSKAGQENTGELFF
TRBV24-1	-	TRBJ1-5	CATSDPATRYNQPQHF
TRBV20-1	-	TRBJ2-1	CSARDRLAGLPEQFF
TRBV20-1	-	TRBJ2-3	CSARLDSSYTDTQYF